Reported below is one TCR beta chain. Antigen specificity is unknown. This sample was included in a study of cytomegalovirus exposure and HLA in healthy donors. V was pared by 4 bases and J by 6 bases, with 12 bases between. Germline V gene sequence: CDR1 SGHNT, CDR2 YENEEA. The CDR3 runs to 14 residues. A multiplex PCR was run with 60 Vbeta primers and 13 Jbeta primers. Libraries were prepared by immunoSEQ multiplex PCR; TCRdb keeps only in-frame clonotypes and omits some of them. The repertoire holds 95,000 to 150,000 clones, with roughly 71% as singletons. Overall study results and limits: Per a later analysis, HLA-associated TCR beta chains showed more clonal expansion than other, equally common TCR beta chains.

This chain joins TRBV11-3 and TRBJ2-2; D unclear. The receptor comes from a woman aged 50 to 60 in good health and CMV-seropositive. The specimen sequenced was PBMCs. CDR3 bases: TGTGCCAGCAGCTCGTACCCAAAGCCCGGGGAGCTGTTTTTT. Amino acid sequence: CASSSYPKPGELFF.